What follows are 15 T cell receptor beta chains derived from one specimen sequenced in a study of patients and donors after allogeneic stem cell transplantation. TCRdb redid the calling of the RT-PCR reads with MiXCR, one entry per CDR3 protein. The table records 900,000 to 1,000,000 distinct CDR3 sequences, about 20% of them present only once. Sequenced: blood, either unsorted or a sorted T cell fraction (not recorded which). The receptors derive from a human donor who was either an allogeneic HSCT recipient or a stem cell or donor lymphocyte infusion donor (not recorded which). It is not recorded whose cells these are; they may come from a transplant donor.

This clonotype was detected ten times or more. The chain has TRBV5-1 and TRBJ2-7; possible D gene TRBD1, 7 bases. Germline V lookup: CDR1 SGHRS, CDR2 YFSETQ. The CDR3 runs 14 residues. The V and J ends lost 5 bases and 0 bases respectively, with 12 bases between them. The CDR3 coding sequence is TGCGCCAGCAGGGCAGGGGGGTTCTCCTACGAGCAGTACTTC. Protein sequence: CASRAGGFSYEQYF.

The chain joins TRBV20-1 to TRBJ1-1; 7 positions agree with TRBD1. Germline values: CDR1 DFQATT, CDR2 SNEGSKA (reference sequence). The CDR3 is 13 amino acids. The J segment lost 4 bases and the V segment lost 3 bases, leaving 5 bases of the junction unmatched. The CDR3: CSARAGGITEAFF. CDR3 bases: TGCAGTGCTAGGGCAGGGGGGATCACTGAAGCTTTCTTT.

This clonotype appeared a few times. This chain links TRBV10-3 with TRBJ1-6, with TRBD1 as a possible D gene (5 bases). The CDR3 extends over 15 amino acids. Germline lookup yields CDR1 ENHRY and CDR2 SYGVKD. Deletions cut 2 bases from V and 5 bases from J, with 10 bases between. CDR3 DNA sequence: TGTGCCATCAGTGAGGGGACGGTGGATAATTCACCCCTCCACTTT. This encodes CAISEGTVDNSPLHF.

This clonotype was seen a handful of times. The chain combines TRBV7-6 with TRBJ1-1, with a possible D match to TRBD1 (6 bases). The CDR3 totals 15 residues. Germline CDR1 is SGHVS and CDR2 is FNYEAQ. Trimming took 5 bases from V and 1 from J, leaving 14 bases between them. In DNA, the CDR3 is TGTGCCAGCAGCCTCCCGGGGGCGAAGAACACTGAAGCTTTCTTT. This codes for CASSLPGAKNTEAFF.

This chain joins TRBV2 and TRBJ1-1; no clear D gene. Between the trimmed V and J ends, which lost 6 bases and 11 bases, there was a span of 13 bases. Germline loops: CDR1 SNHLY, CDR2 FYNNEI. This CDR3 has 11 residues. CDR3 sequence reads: CASSELGYAFF. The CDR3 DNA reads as TGTGCCAGCAGCGAACTAGGTTACGCTTTCTTT.

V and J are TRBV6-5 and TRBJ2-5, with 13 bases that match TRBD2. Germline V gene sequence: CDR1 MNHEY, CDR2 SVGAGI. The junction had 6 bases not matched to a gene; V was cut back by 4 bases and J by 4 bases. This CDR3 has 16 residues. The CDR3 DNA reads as TGTGCCAGCAGTTCCTTCAGGACTAGCGGGGGAGAGACCCAGTACTTC. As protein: CASSSFRTSGGETQYF.

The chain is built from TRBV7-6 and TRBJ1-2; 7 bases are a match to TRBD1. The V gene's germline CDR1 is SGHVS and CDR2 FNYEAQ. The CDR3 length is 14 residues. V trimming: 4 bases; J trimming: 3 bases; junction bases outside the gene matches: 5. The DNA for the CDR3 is TGTGCCAGCAGCTCACGTGGACAGGACTATGGCTACACCTTC. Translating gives CASSSRGQDYGYTF.

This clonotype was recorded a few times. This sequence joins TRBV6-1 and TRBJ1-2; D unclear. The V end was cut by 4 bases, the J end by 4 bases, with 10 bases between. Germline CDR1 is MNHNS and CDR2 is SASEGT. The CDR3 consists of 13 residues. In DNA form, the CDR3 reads TGTGCCAGCAGTGGTCACAGCGTCTATGGCTACACCTTC. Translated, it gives CASSGHSVYGYTF.

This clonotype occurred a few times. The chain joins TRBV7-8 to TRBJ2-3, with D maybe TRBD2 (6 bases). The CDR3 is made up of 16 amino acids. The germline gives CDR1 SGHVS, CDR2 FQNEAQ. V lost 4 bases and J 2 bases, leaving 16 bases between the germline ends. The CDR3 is CASSSGSSVYTDTQYF. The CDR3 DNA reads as TGTGCCAGCAGCTCAGGGTCTAGCGTTTACACAGATACGCAGTATTTT.

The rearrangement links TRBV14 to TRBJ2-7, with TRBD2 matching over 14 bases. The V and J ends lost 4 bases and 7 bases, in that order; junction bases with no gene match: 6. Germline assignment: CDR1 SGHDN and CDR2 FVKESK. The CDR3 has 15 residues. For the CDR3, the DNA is TGTGCCAGCAGCCGGATGACTAGCGGGAGGGAAGAGCAGTACTTC. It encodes CASSRMTSGREEQYF.

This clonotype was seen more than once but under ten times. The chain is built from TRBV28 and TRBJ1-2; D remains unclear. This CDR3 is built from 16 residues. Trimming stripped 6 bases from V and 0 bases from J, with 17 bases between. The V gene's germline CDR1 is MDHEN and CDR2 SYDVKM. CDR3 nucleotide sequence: TGTGCCAGCAGGGCCCCTCTAACTCGAGCTAACTATGGCTACACCTTC. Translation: CASRAPLTRANYGYTF.

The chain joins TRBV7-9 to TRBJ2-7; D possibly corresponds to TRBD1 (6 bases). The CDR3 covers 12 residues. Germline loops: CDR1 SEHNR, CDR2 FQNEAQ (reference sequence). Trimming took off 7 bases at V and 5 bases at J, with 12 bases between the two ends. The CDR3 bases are TGTGCCAGCACGCAGGGGCGGAACGAGCAGTACTTC. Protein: CASTQGRNEQYF.

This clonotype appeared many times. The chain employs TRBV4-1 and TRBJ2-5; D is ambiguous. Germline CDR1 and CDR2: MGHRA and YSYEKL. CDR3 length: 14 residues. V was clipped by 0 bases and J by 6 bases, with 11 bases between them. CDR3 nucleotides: TGCGCCAGCAGCCAAGAACTTGCGGAGAAGACCCAGTACTTC. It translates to CASSQELAEKTQYF.

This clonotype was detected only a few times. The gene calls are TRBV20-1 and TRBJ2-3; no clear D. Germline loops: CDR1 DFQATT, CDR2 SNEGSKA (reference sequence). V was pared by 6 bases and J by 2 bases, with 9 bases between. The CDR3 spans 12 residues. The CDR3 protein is CSADSTTDTQYF. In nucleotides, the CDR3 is TGCAGTGCCGACTCCACCACAGATACGCAGTATTTT.

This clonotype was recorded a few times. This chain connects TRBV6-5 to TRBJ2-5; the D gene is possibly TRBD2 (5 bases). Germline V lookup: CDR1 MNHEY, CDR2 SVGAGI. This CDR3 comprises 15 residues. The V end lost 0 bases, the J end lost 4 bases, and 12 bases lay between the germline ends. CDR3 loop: CASSYSNPGGETQYF. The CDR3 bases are TGTGCCAGCAGTTACTCGAACCCAGGAGGAGAGACCCAGTACTTC.